These 5 T cell receptor beta chains were sequenced from one sample in a study of CD8 T cells in Susac syndrome. RNA in amounts of roughly 0.5 to 1 ug was reverse transcribed with random hexamers. TCRdb processed the immunoSEQ multiplex PCR reads anew with MiXCR; each CDR3 protein has one entry. The sample carries 150,000 to 200,000 distinct CDR3 sequences, 85% to 95% recorded once. The sequenced material came from CD4+ T cells from PBMCs. These receptors were collected from a human donor with multiple sclerosis.

This clonotype has only one observation. Here the CDR3 DNA reads TGTGCCAGCAGTTTAATGGGGACTACCCCGGCGACCCAGTACTTC. Its protein product is CASSLMGTTPATQYF. The gene calls are TRBV12-3 or TRBV12-4 and TRBJ2-5, with TRBD2 identical over 7 bases. CDR3 length equals 15 residues. V lost 2 bases, J lost 7 bases, and 10 bases stayed unmatched.

Remarks on this clonotype: The DNA is omitted, as the CDR3 cannot be located on it reliably, and the CDR3 follows TCRdb's listing. This rearrangement joins TRBV12-3 or TRBV12-4 to TRBJ1-4; the D segment call TRBD1 is taken from the table without a DNA check. The CDR3 numbers 14 amino acids, ends counted. The chain's CDR3 is CASSSSPQGVKLFF.

The rearrangement joins TRBV11-2 to TRBJ2-2, with 11 bases aligning to TRBD2. Germline CDR1 SGHAT, CDR2 FQNNGV. This CDR3 is 17 amino acids long. J was trimmed by 3 bases and V by 5 bases; bases with no gene match: 8. As DNA, the CDR3 is TGTGCCAGCAGCCAAAGAGGGACTAGCGGATACACCGGGGAGCTGTTTTTT. Protein product: CASSQRGTSGYTGELFF.

This rearrangement joins TRBV5-4 to TRBJ2-3; possibly TRBD2 for D (6 bases). V gave up 2 bases and J gave up 0 bases, with 10 bases separating them. This CDR3 has 15 amino acids. Per the germline V gene, CDR1 is SGHNT and CDR2 is YYREEE (reference sequence). CDR3 loop: CASSLPGVSTDTQYF. CDR3 nucleotide sequence: TGTGCCAGCAGCTTACCGGGGGTTAGCACAGATACGCAGTATTTT.

The chain combines TRBV4-1 with TRBJ2-5; TRBD2 aligns across 10 bases. With 3 bases clipped from V and 2 bases from J, the junction kept 6 bases outside the gene matches. Germline V gene data show CDR1 as MGHRA and CDR2 as YSYEKL. The CDR3 loop spans 16 amino acids. Written as DNA, the CDR3 is TGCGCCAGCAGCCAGGAACAAGCGGGGGGGCAAGAGACCCAGTACTTC. Translated: CASSQEQAGGQETQYF.